This paragraph reports one TCR beta chain. Its target is not known. This entry belongs to a study of monozygotic twins with inflammatory bowel disease. Overall study findings and caveats: Since immunosuppressive treatments differed, patient repertoires may have gained added variability.

TCRdb reprocessed the 5' RACE reads and reports one entry per CDR3 protein, with no DNA. This listing includes 150,000 to 200,000 distinct CDR3 sequences. The receptor was isolated from a human donor with ulcerative colitis or Crohn's disease, or a healthy co-twin of an affected twin (not recorded which). Input material: blood.

Here the CDR3 reads CASSPLGGGQPQHF. V is TRBV5-6 and J is TRBJ1-5. Germline CDR1 SGHDT, CDR2 YYEEEE. The length of the CDR3 is 14 residues.